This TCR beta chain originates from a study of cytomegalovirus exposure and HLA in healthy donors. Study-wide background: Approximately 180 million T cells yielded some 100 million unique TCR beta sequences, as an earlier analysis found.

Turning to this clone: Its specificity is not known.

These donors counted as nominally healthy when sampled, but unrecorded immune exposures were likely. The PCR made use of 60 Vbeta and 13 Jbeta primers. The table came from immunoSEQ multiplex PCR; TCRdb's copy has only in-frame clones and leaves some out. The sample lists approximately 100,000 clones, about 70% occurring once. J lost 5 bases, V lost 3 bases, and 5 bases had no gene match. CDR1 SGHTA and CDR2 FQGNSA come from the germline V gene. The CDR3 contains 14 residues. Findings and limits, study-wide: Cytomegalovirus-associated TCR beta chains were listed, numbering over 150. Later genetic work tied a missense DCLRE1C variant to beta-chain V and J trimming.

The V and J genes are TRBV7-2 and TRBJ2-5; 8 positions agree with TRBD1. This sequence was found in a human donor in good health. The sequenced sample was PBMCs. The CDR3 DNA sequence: TGTGCCAGCAGCTTGACAGGGGCGTGGGAGACCCAGTACTTC. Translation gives CASSLTGAWETQYF.